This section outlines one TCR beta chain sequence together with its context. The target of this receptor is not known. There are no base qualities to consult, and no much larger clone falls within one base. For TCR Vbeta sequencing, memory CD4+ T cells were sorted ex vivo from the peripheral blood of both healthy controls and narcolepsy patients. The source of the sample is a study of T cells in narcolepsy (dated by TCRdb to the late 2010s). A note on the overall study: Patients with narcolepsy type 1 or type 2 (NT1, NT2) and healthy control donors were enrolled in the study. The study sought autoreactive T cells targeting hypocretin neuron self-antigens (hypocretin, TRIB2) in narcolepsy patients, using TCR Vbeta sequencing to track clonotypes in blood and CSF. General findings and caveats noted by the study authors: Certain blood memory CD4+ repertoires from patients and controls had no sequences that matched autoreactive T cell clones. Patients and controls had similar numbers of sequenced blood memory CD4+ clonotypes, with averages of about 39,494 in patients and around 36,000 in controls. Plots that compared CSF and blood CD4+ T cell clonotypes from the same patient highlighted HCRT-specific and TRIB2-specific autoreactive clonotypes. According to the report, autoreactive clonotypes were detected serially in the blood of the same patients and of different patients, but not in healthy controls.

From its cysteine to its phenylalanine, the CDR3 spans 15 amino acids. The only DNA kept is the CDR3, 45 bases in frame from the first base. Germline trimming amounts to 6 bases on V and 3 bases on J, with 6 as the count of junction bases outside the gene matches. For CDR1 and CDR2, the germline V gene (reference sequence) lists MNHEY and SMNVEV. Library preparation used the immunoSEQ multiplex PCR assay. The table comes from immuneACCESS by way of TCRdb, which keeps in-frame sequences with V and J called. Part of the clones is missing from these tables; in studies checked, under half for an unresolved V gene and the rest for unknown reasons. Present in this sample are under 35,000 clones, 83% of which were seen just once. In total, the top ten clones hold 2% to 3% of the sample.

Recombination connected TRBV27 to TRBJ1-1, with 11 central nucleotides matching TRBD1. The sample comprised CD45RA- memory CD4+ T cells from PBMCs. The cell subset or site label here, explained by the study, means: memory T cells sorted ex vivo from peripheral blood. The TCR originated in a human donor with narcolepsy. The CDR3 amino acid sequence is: CASRGWTGGHTEAFF. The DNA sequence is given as TGTGCCAGCAGGGGCTGGACAGGGGGCCACACTGAAGCTTTCTTT.